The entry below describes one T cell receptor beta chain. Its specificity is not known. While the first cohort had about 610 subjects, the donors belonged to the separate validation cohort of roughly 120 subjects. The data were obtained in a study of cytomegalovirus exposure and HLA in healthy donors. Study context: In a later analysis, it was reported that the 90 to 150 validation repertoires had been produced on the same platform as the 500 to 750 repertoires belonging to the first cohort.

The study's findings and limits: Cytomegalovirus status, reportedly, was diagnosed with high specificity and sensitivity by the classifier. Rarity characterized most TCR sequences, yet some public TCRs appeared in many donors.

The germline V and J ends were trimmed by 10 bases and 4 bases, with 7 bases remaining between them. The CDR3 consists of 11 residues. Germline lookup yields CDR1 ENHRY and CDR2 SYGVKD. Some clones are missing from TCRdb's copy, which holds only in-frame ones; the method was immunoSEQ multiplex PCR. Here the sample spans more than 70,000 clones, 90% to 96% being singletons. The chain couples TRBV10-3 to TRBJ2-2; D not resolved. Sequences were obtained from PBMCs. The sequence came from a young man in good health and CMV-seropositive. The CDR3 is CATTATGELFF. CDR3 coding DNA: TGTGCCACCACAGCCACCGGGGAGCTGTTTTTT.